This TCR beta chain stems from a study of response to subunit inactivated influenza vaccine. The CDR3 has 13 amino acids. Trimming removed 7 bases from V and 5 bases from J, with 13 bases in between. Germline assignment: CDR1 MNHEY and CDR2 SVGEGT. TCRdb re-called the RT-PCR reads through MiXCR, storing one row per CDR3 protein. This table has approximately 500,000 distinct CDR3 sequences, around 13% appearing once. Note on this clonotype: The antigen is undetermined.

The study's findings and limits: Few new T cells, the authors suggested, are recruited by each seasonal influenza vaccination.

Material: PBMCs from blood, obtained around seven weeks after vaccination. This clonotype was obtained from a man aged 50 to 60 who received an inactivated influenza vaccine. This chain joins TRBV6-2 or TRBV6-3 and TRBJ2-3, with D unclear. The CDR3: CASTFRFLDTQYF. DNA of the CDR3: TGTGCCAGCACCTTCCGCTTCCTAGATACGCAGTATTTT.